What follows are 14 T cell receptor beta chains derived from one specimen sequenced in a study of shared T cell receptors in the human thymus. TCRdb's table, derived via immunoSEQ multiplex PCR, lists solely in-frame clones and lacks some. The sample consists of hundreds of thousands of clones, around 78% of them appearing once. This sample also belongs to another study, concerning human thymus T cells.

Sequences were obtained from thymocytes. Source of these receptors: a boy under two years old with a congenital heart defect.

This clone has only one observation. The J gene is TRBJ2-3, the V gene TRBV27; 9 bases line up with TRBD2. The trim removed 1 base at V and 1 base at J, leaving 12 bases unmatched. Germline lookup yields CDR1 MNHEY and CDR2 SMNVEV (reference sequence). This CDR3 has 19 residues. In DNA form, the CDR3 reads TGTGCCAGCAGTTTATATCCCCAGAGGGGCGGGAGGGGCACAGATACGCAGTATTTT. Protein: CASSLYPQRGGRGTDTQYF.

The chain employs TRBV27 and TRBJ1-6, with TRBD1 identical over 7 bases. CDR1 MNHEY and CDR2 SMNVEV come from the germline V gene (reference sequence). CDR3 length: 16 residues. Losses at the gene ends were 4 bases for V and 6 bases for J; bases not matched to a gene: 9. The CDR3 nucleotides are TGTGCCAGCAGTTCCCCGGCAGGGGGTGTTAATTCACCCCTCCACTTT. Residues: CASSSPAGGVNSPLHF.

The gene calls are TRBV4-3 and TRBJ2-3; perhaps TRBD2 as D (5 bases). The germline gives CDR1 LGHNA, CDR2 YSLEER. CDR3 length equals 14 residues. The V end was cut by 1 base, the J end by 5 bases, with 10 bases between. As DNA, the CDR3 is TGCGCCAGCAGCCAAGCCGGCGAGGGAGATACGCAGTATTTT. Protein sequence: CASSQAGEGDTQYF.

The chain combines TRBV6-5 with TRBJ1-4; TRBD1 is a possible D gene (5 bases). Per the germline V gene, CDR1 is MNHEY and CDR2 is SVGAGI. The V and J ends lost 8 bases and 6 bases respectively, with 16 bases between them. The CDR3 extends over 14 amino acids. The CDR3 DNA reads TGTGCCAGCTCGAGGCTAGGGGTTCATGAAAAACTGTTTTTT. Its translation is CASSRLGVHEKLFF.

The chain couples TRBV5-4 to TRBJ2-7, with TRBD1 matching 7 bases. Trimming removed 4 bases from V and 5 bases from J; junction bases left unmatched: 9. Germline CDR1 is SGHNT and CDR2 is YYREEE (reference sequence). The CDR3 extends over 14 amino acids. CDR3 DNA sequence: TGTGCCAGCAGCACGAGAGACAGGGCCCACGAGCAGTACTTC. It is translated as CASSTRDRAHEQYF.

The chain joins TRBV30 to TRBJ2-7, with TRBD2 matching over 10 bases. The germline gives CDR1 GTSNPN, CDR2 SVGIG (reference sequence). V lost 0 bases, J lost 5 bases, and 10 bases stayed unmatched. The CDR3 runs 16 residues. CDR3 in amino acids: CAWSVSSSGRAHEQYF. The CDR3 bases are TGTGCCTGGAGTGTAAGCTCAAGCGGGAGGGCCCACGAGCAGTACTTC.

This clone was recorded only once. V is TRBV25-1 and J is TRBJ2-5, with 8 bases lining up with TRBD1. Trimming removed 10 bases from V and 5 bases from J; junction bases left unmatched: 12. The CDR3 has 14 amino acids. Germline V gives CDR1 MGHDK, CDR2 SYGVNS. The CDR3 nucleotides read TGTGCCACCCACCAGGGGGCAACTGGGGAGACCCAGTACTTC. The encoded protein is CATHQGATGETQYF.

The genes are TRBV15 and TRBJ2-4, with 10 bases identical to TRBD2. From germline, CDR1 is LNHNV and CDR2 YYDKDF (reference sequence). Trimming cost V 1 base and J 9 bases; bases outside gene matches: 12. CDR3 length: 17 amino acids. The CDR3 sequence is CATSRVRVAGGVSIQYF. The CDR3 region has the DNA TGTGCCACCAGCAGAGTTAGGGTAGCGGGAGGCGTGAGCATTCAGTACTTC. Filled out from reference TRBV15 and TRBJ2-4, the complete variable domain reads DAMVIQNPRYQVTQFGKPVTLSCSQTLNHNVMYWYQQKSSQAPKLLFHYYDKDFNNEADTPDNFQSRRPNTSFCFLDIRSPGLGDTAMYLCATSRVRVAGGVSIQYFGAGTRLSVL.

V gene TRBV25-1 combines with J gene TRBJ2-5; maybe TRBD1 (6 bases). There are 16 residues in the CDR3. With 1 base removed from V and 4 bases from J, the gap between germline ends came to 16 bases. Germline CDR1 reads MGHDK; CDR2 reads SYGVNS. The CDR3 loop is CASSEWWWQGRETQYF. For the CDR3, the DNA is TGTGCCAGCAGTGAATGGTGGTGGCAGGGGAGAGAGACCCAGTACTTC.

The gene calls are TRBV9 and TRBJ2-7; D not resolved. This CDR3 is 13 amino acids long. Looked up from germline, CDR1 is SGDLS and CDR2 is YYNGEE. V dropped 0 bases and J dropped 6 bases, with 10 bases sitting between them. The CDR3 region is CASSVGTDFEQYF. The DNA of the CDR3 is TGTGCCAGCAGCGTAGGAACCGACTTCGAGCAGTACTTC.

The gene calls are TRBV5-5 and TRBJ2-1, with TRBD1 matching 7 bases. V dropped 4 bases and J dropped 9; count of bases not matched to a gene: 22. Per the germline V gene, CDR1 is SGHKS and CDR2 is YYEKEE (reference sequence). The CDR3 runs 18 residues. CDR3 nucleotide sequence: TGTGCCAGCAGCACGCCTACCAAGACAGGGTATCATTCCGGTGAGCAGTTCTTC. Translated: CASSTPTKTGYHSGEQFF. The full variable domain, with the rest looked up from reference TRBV5-5 and TRBJ2-1, is DAGVTQSPTHLIKTRGQQVTLRCSPISGHKSVSWYQQVLGQGPQFIFQYYEKEERGRGNFPDRFSARQFPNYSSELNVNALLLGDSALYLCASSTPTKTGYHSGEQFFGPGTRLTVL.

The chain recombines TRBV4-2 with TRBJ2-5; 7 nucleotides match TRBD2. Germline values: CDR1 LGHNA, CDR2 YNFKEQ. With V trimmed by 3 bases and J by 2 bases, 6 bases remained unmatched. The CDR3 extends over 15 amino acids. CDR3 region: CASSHFEGLQETQYF. As DNA, the CDR3 is TGTGCCAGCAGCCATTTCGAGGGACTACAAGAGACCCAGTACTTC.

The chain combines TRBV25-1 with TRBJ2-7, with 8 nucleotides matching TRBD1. Trimming at V came to 5 bases and at J to 3 bases, leaving 6 bases not matched to a gene. This CDR3 is built from 14 residues. In germline, CDR1 is MGHDK, CDR2 SYGVNS. The CDR3 protein is CASSTPGQDYEQYF. In nucleotides, the CDR3 is TGTGCCAGCAGTACTCCGGGACAGGACTACGAGCAGTACTTC.

CDR3 sequence: CASGAGDRGNEQYF. The CDR3 DNA sequence: TGTGCTAGTGGTGCGGGGGACAGGGGTAACGAGCAGTACTTC. The chain recombines TRBV12-5 with TRBJ2-7, with 10 bases identical to TRBD1. The V gene's germline CDR1 is LGHNT and CDR2 FRNRAP. The CDR3 is 14 amino acids. J gave up 5 bases and V 5 bases, and 6 bases lay outside the gene matches.